These 30 T cell receptor beta chains were all obtained from the same sample, sequenced in a study of monozygotic twins with inflammatory bowel disease (dated by TCRdb to the late 2010s). Libraries were built with 5' RACE. Instrument used: Illumina HiSeq 2500. Each CDR3 protein sequence appears as one entry after TCRdb reprocessed the reads, and no DNA is included. The sample table includes about 450,000 distinct CDR3 sequences. The ten most abundant clones make up about 2.6% of the sample. Sequenced: blood. The source is a human donor with ulcerative colitis or Crohn's disease, or a healthy co-twin of an affected twin (not recorded which).

The chain employs TRBV14 and TRBJ1-4; TCRdb proposes TRBD1, but this gene call is untestable without DNA. Germline V gene data show CDR1 as SGHDN and CDR2 as FVKESK. CDR3 length: 13 amino acids. The CDR3: CASSQGPLEKLFF. Full variable domain (outside the CDR3, taken from reference TRBV14 and TRBJ1-4): EAGVTQFPSHSVIEKGQTVTLRCDPISGHDNLYWYRRVMGKEIKFLLHFVKESKQDESGMPNNRFLAERTGGTYSTLKVQPAELEDSGVYFCASSQGPLEKLFFGSGTQLSVL.

The chain carries TRBV2 and TRBJ2-2. Germline V gives CDR1 SNHLY, CDR2 FYNNEI. The CDR3 covers 15 residues. This CDR3 is CASSEGQLNTGELFF.

The chain has TRBV7-2 and TRBJ1-2. This CDR3 region has 14 residues. Germline V lookup: CDR1 SGHTA, CDR2 FQGNSA. The CDR3 loop is CASSFKGTDYGYTF.

The chain recombines TRBV7-8 with TRBJ2-7; the TRBD1 assignment by TCRdb is unverifiable without DNA. Germline V CDR1 and CDR2: SGHVS, FQNEAQ. This CDR3 is 15 amino acids long. This CDR3 is CASSLARTGLSRQYF.

The chain has TRBV7-2 and TRBJ2-7; lacking DNA, the TRBD1 call made by TCRdb goes unchecked. Germline values: CDR1 SGHTA, CDR2 FQGNSA. The CDR3 is made up of 15 amino acids. CDR3 sequence reads: CASSLAAGDTAEQYF.

CDR3 loop: CASSQGGGGMNTEAFF. The chain is built from TRBV4-2 and TRBJ1-1; TCRdb's D call, TRBD1, is unchecked because there is no DNA. Germline lookup yields CDR1 LGHNA and CDR2 YNFKEQ. The CDR3 sequence is 16 residues long.

The chain joins TRBV28 to TRBJ1-1. From germline, CDR1 is MDHEN and CDR2 SYDVKM. This CDR3 comprises 13 residues. The CDR3 region is CASSLWGSTEAFF.

V and J are TRBV29-1 and TRBJ2-1; TCRdb proposes TRBD2, but this gene call is untestable without DNA. The CDR3 contains 17 residues. Germline-derived CDR1 and CDR2 are SQVTM and ANQGSEA. CDR3 sequence: CSVEGARLAGFYNEQFF.

The J gene is TRBJ2-1, the V gene TRBV7-9; the TRBD2 assignment by TCRdb is unverifiable without DNA. CDR3 size: 16 residues. Germline V gives CDR1 SEHNR, CDR2 FQNEAQ (reference sequence). This CDR3 is CASSLVAGSTYNEQFF.

The chain joins TRBV6-5 to TRBJ1-1; TCRdb's assignment of TRBD1 cannot be checked, as there is no DNA. This CDR3 contains 12 residues. CDR1 is MNHEY, CDR2 SVGAGI, per germline. The CDR3 sequence is CASAQGDTEAFF.

V usage is TRBV15 and J usage is TRBJ2-7; the D call of TRBD1 rests on TCRdb alone, since no DNA is present to check it. Germline CDR1 reads LNHNV; CDR2 reads YYDKDF (reference sequence). This CDR3 region has 14 residues. CDR3 amino acids: CATSFDRGTYEQYF.

The chain recombines TRBV4-1 with TRBJ2-7. The CDR3 contains 12 residues. Germline V gene data show CDR1 as MGHRA and CDR2 as YSYEKL. The CDR3 sequence is CASEDSSYEQYF.

J is TRBJ2-2 and V is TRBV5-1; TCRdb's D call of TRBD2 is untestable without DNA. CDR3 length: 17 residues. Germline CDR1 is SGHRS and CDR2 is YFSETQ. CDR3 loop: CASSPGLLQGSTGELFF. Full variable domain (outside the CDR3, taken from reference TRBV5-1 and TRBJ2-2): KAGVTQTPRYLIKTRGQQVTLSCSPISGHRSVSWYQQTPGQGLQFLFEYFSETQRNKGNFPGRFSGRQFSNSRSEMNVSTLELGDSALYLCASSPGLLQGSTGELFFGEGSRLTVL.

The chain combines TRBV6-1 with TRBJ2-1. This CDR3 has 17 amino acids. The germline V gene encodes CDR1 MNHNS and CDR2 SASEGT. The chain's CDR3 is CASSEARSGTWNNEQFF.

The chain recombines TRBV30 with TRBJ2-2; no DNA is available, so the TRBD2 call from TCRdb remains unchecked. The germline V gene has CDR1 GTSNPN and CDR2 SVGIG (reference sequence). This CDR3 region has 13 residues. This CDR3 reads CAAAGSGAGELFF.

The V and J genes are TRBV2 and TRBJ2-5; the TRBD1 assignment by TCRdb is unverifiable without DNA. The CDR3 has 14 residues. Germline V gene lookup returns CDR1 SNHLY and CDR2 FYNNEI. The CDR3 protein is CASSRDRGEETQYF.

The V and J genes are TRBV5-1 and TRBJ1-6; the D gene TCRdb calls, TRBD1, cannot be checked with no DNA. Per the germline V gene, CDR1 is SGHRS and CDR2 is YFSETQ. This CDR3 has 15 residues. CDR3 loop: CASSLAGGNNSPLHF.

This chain's CDR3 is CASSLETGQRGNLPQHF. The genes are TRBV11-2 and TRBJ1-5; no DNA is available, so the TRBD1 call from TCRdb remains unchecked. The length of the CDR3 is 17 residues. Germline V gene sequence: CDR1 SGHAT, CDR2 FQNNGV.

V and J are TRBV28 and TRBJ1-5; TCRdb lists TRBD1, though no DNA is available to test this call. CDR1 is MDHEN, CDR2 SYDVKM, per germline. The CDR3 loop spans 15 amino acids. This CDR3 is CASSTGQGVNQPQHF.

V usage is TRBV2 and J usage is TRBJ2-1; TCRdb names TRBD2, which stays unverified in the absence of DNA. The CDR3 extends over 18 amino acids. Germline V gene lookup returns CDR1 SNHLY and CDR2 FYNNEI. CDR3 region: CASRRETLSGGTYNEQFF.

The rearrangement joins TRBV2 to TRBJ2-7; the D gene TCRdb calls, TRBD1, cannot be checked with no DNA. Germline CDR1 and CDR2: SNHLY and FYNNEI. CDR3 length: 16 residues. The CDR3 loop is CASSEWGASSSYEQYF.

The chain uses TRBV20-1 and TRBJ2-6; TCRdb's D gene call, TRBD1, goes unchecked for lack of DNA. The CDR3 is made up of 18 amino acids. Germline CDR1 is DFQATT and CDR2 is SNEGSKA (reference sequence). The CDR3 region is CSARDIRDRVSGANVLTF.

The V gene is TRBV5-1, the J gene TRBJ2-5; TCRdb's D call of TRBD2 is untestable without DNA. Germline V gene data show CDR1 as SGHRS and CDR2 as YFSETQ. This CDR3 comprises 13 residues. CDR3: CASSGGLQETQYF.

This chain joins TRBV6-4 and TRBJ1-6; without DNA, the TCRdb call of TRBD1 cannot be checked. The CDR3 has 16 amino acids. Germline V CDR1 and CDR2: MRHNA, SNTAGT. The CDR3 protein is CASSERADRPNSPLHF.

V usage is TRBV5-1 and J usage is TRBJ1-1. The CDR3 runs 15 residues. In germline, CDR1 is SGHRS, CDR2 YFSETQ. CDR3 protein: CASTPGTSLNTEAFF.

The rearrangement links TRBV3-1 to TRBJ2-5; as DNA is missing, the TRBD2 call by TCRdb cannot be tested. Germline V gives CDR1 LGHDT, CDR2 YNNKEL (reference sequence). This CDR3 contains 15 residues. The chain's CDR3 is CASSPLGTPKETQYF.

The chain joins TRBV9 to TRBJ2-3. Germline V gene sequence: CDR1 SGDLS, CDR2 YYNGEE. The CDR3 is made up of 14 amino acids. CDR3 sequence reads: CASSVGMSPDTQYF. Drawing the rest from reference TRBV9 and TRBJ2-3, the complete variable domain is DSGVTQTPKHLITATGQRVTLRCSPRSGDLSVYWYQQSLDQGLQFLIQYYNGEERAKGNILERFSAQQFPDLHSELNLSSLELGDSALYFCASSVGMSPDTQYFGPGTRLTVL.

J is TRBJ2-2 and V is TRBV5-5; the TCRdb call, TRBD2, lacks DNA for checking. Per the germline V gene, CDR1 is SGHKS and CDR2 is YYEKEE (reference sequence). CDR3 length: 15 residues. The chain's CDR3 is CASSWERESWGELFF.

The chain joins TRBV23-1 to TRBJ2-5; absent DNA, TCRdb's TRBD2 call cannot be checked. TRBV23-1 is an open reading frame, and its role is uncertain. CDR3 length: 14 amino acids. CDR3 sequence reads: CASRPRGVQETQYF.

CDR3 sequence reads: CSVEGDIYVNTEAFF. The rearrangement links TRBV29-1 to TRBJ1-1; there is no DNA to check the TCRdb D call of TRBD1. Germline values: CDR1 SQVTM, CDR2 ANQGSEA. This CDR3 region has 15 residues.